These 23 T cell receptor beta chains share one sample of origin, sequenced in a study of blood T cell repertoires in COVID-19. The protocol was immunoSEQ multiplex PCR, while the TCRdb copy is restricted to in-frame clones and leaves out a portion. Here the sample spans some 250,000 clones, roughly four fifths being singletons. The sequencing sample was made of peripheral blood. The receptors here all came from a man aged 45-60 years with active or convalescent COVID-19.

This sequence joins TRBV3-1 (or the pseudogene TRBV3-2) and TRBJ1-2; 8 bases are a match to TRBD1. The CDR3 contains 12 residues. V was clipped by 4 bases and J by 8 bases; unmatched bases: 3. Germline CDR1 is LGHDT and CDR2 is YNNKEL (reference sequence). CDR3 nucleotides: TGTGCCAGCAGCCCGACAGGGGACGGCTACACCTTC. Translation gives CASSPTGDGYTF.

V is TRBV6-5 and J is TRBJ2-2; 7 bases match TRBD1. The germline V gene has CDR1 MNHEY and CDR2 SVGAGI. The V segment lost 7 bases and the J segment 1 base; nucleotides outside the gene matches: 6. This CDR3 has 15 amino acids. The CDR3 nucleotides are TGTGCCAGCACCATAACAGGGGTGAACACCGGGGAGCTGTTTTTT. This codes for CASTITGVNTGELFF.

This clone was counted a few times. As DNA, the CDR3 is TGCGCCAGCAGCTCCCAGGGGGCTAGCCAAGAGACCCAGTACTTC. Protein: CASSSQGASQETQYF. The J gene is TRBJ2-5, the V gene TRBV4-1; 8 bases match TRBD1. The CDR3 totals 15 residues. From germline, CDR1 is MGHRA and CDR2 YSYEKL. Unmatched junction bases numbered 6, after V lost 5 bases and J lost 1 base.

The chain's CDR3 is CASVKAGNTGELFF. The DNA for the CDR3 is TGTGCCAGTGTAAAGGCGGGGAACACCGGGGAGCTGTTTTTT. The chain carries TRBV19 and TRBJ2-2, with a weak D call TRBD2 (5 bases). V lost 8 bases and J lost 1, with 11 bases in between. The germline V gene has CDR1 LNHDA and CDR2 SQIVND (reference sequence). The CDR3 is 14 residues long.

This clone appeared a few times. V is TRBV3-1 (or the pseudogene TRBV3-2) and J is TRBJ1-5; 7 bases are a match to TRBD1. The ends lost 4 bases at V and 6 bases at J; junction bases unmatched: 3. CDR3 length: 13 amino acids. Germline V CDR1 and CDR2: LGHDT, YNNKEL (reference sequence). The CDR3 here is CASSRQGFQPQHF. CDR3 DNA: TGTGCCAGCAGCCGACAGGGCTTTCAGCCCCAGCATTTT.

This chain uses TRBV27 with TRBJ1-2; D is undetermined. V was pared by 8 bases and J by 0 bases, with 7 bases between. Germline V gives CDR1 MNHEY, CDR2 SMNVEV (reference sequence). The CDR3 contains 12 residues. As DNA, the CDR3 is TGTGCCAGCCACGACACTAACTATGGCTACACCTTC. Amino acid sequence: CASHDTNYGYTF.

The chain is built from TRBV6-5 and TRBJ1-1; possible D gene TRBD1, 5 bases. Germline V gene lookup returns CDR1 MNHEY and CDR2 SVGAGI. Between the trimmed V and J ends, which lost 6 bases and 2 bases, there was a span of 10 bases. This CDR3 is built from 13 residues. The CDR3 reads CASRQTVNTEAFF. The CDR3 DNA reads as TGTGCCAGCAGGCAGACAGTTAACACTGAAGCTTTCTTT.

CDR3 protein: CASSPMGQGSSPLHF. In DNA form, the CDR3 reads TGTGCCAGCAGCCCGATGGGACAGGGTAGTTCACCCCTCCACTTT. This chain uses TRBV7-2 with TRBJ1-6; 9 bases align to TRBD1. The junction had 8 bases not matched to a gene; V was cut back by 5 bases and J by 9 bases. Per the germline V gene, CDR1 is SGHTA and CDR2 is FQGNSA. CDR3 size: 15 residues.

This clone was counted a few times. This chain connects TRBV7-9 to TRBJ2-3; D might be TRBD1 (6 bases). The germline CDR1 and CDR2 sequences are SEHNR and FQNEAQ (reference sequence). The CDR3 has 12 amino acids. V lost 5 bases, J lost 8 bases, and 11 bases lay in between. In DNA form, the CDR3 reads TGTGCCAGCAGCGGACAGCAAGGTACGCAGTATTTT. This encodes CASSGQQGTQYF.

The genes are TRBV19 and TRBJ1-4, with 8 bases matching TRBD1. Germline assignment: CDR1 LNHDA and CDR2 SQIVND (reference sequence). The length of the CDR3 is 14 residues. V was clipped by 5 bases and J by 7 bases; unmatched bases: 6. The CDR3 region is CASSPAGTGEKLFF. The CDR3 DNA reads TGTGCCAGTAGTCCTGCCGGGACAGGTGAAAAACTGTTTTTT.

This clone turned up a few times. The chain recombines TRBV4-2 with TRBJ1-2, with no clear D. V dropped 1 base and J dropped 2 bases, with 11 bases sitting between them. From germline, CDR1 is LGHNA and CDR2 YNFKEQ. CDR3 length equals 15 residues. The CDR3 DNA is TGTGCCAGCAGCCAAGGGGCAGAGAAAAACTATGGCTACACCTTC. This translates into CASSQGAEKNYGYTF.

The CDR3 DNA is TGTGCCAGCAGCTTGGGTACAAGAGGGGAGACCCAGTACTTC. Protein product: CASSLGTRGETQYF. This rearrangement joins TRBV5-6 to TRBJ2-5; maybe TRBD2 (5 bases). Trimming cost V 0 bases and J 5 bases, with 11 bases left between them. CDR3 length equals 14 residues. Germline V gene data show CDR1 as SGHDT and CDR2 as YYEEEE.

The gene calls are TRBV27 and TRBJ1-2, with 9 nucleotides matching TRBD1. The CDR3 is 15 amino acids. The junction had 3 bases not matched to a gene; V was cut back by 4 bases and J by 0 bases. Germline V gives CDR1 MNHEY, CDR2 SMNVEV (reference sequence). The CDR3 spells CASSSRQGANYGYTF. The CDR3 coding sequence is TGTGCCAGCAGTTCCCGACAGGGGGCTAACTATGGCTACACCTTC.

V and J are TRBV28 and TRBJ1-2; weak D call: TRBD1 (6 bases). The germline V gene has CDR1 MDHEN and CDR2 SYDVKM. The CDR3 is made up of 15 amino acids. Between the trimmed V and J ends, which lost 3 bases and 0 bases, there was a span of 11 bases. The CDR3 DNA reads as TGTGCCAGCAGTTTTGAGGGGGTCCCTAACTATGGCTACACCTTC. It translates to CASSFEGVPNYGYTF.

The chain employs TRBV5-1 and TRBJ2-1; TRBD1 matches 7 bases. V dropped 5 bases and J dropped 2; count of bases not matched to a gene: 7. Germline CDR1 SGHRS, CDR2 YFSETQ. CDR3 length equals 15 residues. CDR3 in amino acids: CASRLGTATYNEQFF. CDR3 nucleotides: TGCGCCAGCAGACTCGGGACAGCCACCTACAATGAGCAGTTCTTC.

CDR3 protein: CASSLAFGSGANVLTF. The CDR3 DNA follows: TGTGCCAGCAGCTTAGCCTTCGGCTCTGGGGCCAACGTCCTGACTTTC. V and J are TRBV7-2 and TRBJ2-6; D remains ambiguous. CDR1 is SGHTA, CDR2 FQGNSA, per germline. The ends were cut back, 0 bases at V and 0 bases at J, with 6 bases in the middle. This CDR3 region has 16 residues.

This sequence joins TRBV12-3 or TRBV12-4 and TRBJ2-2; D gene unclear. V lost 3 bases, J lost 8 bases, and 4 bases lay in between. This CDR3 region has 11 residues. CDR3 in DNA: TGTGCCAGCAGTTTGAGAGGGGAGCTGTTTTTT. Translating gives CASSLRGELFF.

The chain recombines TRBV18 with TRBJ2-1; possibly TRBD1 for D (5 bases). The CDR3 totals 16 residues. Trimming stripped 2 bases from V and 5 bases from J, with 16 bases between. Germline CDR1 KGHSH, CDR2 LQKENI. CDR3 coding DNA: TGTGCCAGCTCACCAGAGATCCAGGGAAGGCACAATGAGCAGTTCTTC. This sequence encodes CASSPEIQGRHNEQFF. Drawing the rest from reference TRBV18 and TRBJ2-1, the complete variable domain is NAGVMQNPRHLVRRRGQEARLRCSPMKGHSHVYWYRQLPEEGLKFMVYLQKENIIDESGMPKERFSAEFPKEGPSILRIQQVVRGDSAAYFCASSPEIQGRHNEQFFGPGTRLTVL.

This clone was observed once. The chain joins TRBV5-5 to TRBJ1-2; 9 bases agree with TRBD1. V lost 4 bases to trimming and J lost 4 bases; unmatched junction nucleotides: 5. Germline loops: CDR1 SGHKS, CDR2 YYEKEE (reference sequence). This CDR3 region has 14 residues. CDR3 loop: CASSSETGGYGYTF. Written as DNA, the CDR3 is TGTGCCAGCAGCAGCGAGACAGGGGGCTATGGCTACACCTTC.

This chain links TRBV5-4 with TRBJ2-5; D is unresolved. Germline V lookup: CDR1 SGHNT, CDR2 YYREEE (reference sequence). CDR3 length equals 13 residues. V was cut by 0 bases and J by 2 bases, with 5 bases left in between. The CDR3 reads CASSLASQETQYF. As DNA, the CDR3 is TGTGCCAGCAGCTTGGCCAGTCAAGAGACCCAGTACTTC.

The rearrangement uses TRBV5-1 and TRBJ1-2, with a tentative D call TRBD1 (5 bases). Per germline, CDR1 SGHRS and CDR2 YFSETQ. The length of the CDR3 is 14 residues. Trimming removed 6 bases from V and 3 bases from J, with 15 bases in between. CDR3 amino acids: CASTPGGGDYGYTF. The CDR3 DNA is TGCGCCAGCACCCCGGGGGGGGGAGACTATGGCTACACCTTC.

V is TRBV7-6 and J is TRBJ2-7, with 8 positions matching TRBD2. Germline-derived CDR1 and CDR2 are SGHVS and FNYEAQ. This CDR3 is built from 15 residues. Losses at the gene ends were 4 bases for V and 3 bases for J; bases not matched to a gene: 8. In DNA, the CDR3 is TGTGCCAGCAGCTCAAGCGGGGGACGGAACTACGAGCAGTACTTC. Translation gives CASSSSGGRNYEQYF.

The chain couples TRBV4-1 to TRBJ1-2, with 9 bases aligning to TRBD1. V gave up 2 bases and J gave up 6 bases; unmatched junction bases: 4. The CDR3 totals 14 residues. Germline assignment: CDR1 MGHRA and CDR2 YSYEKL. CDR3 coding DNA: TGCGCCAGCAGCCAAACAGGGGGCTATGATGGCTACACCTTC. Translated, it gives CASSQTGGYDGYTF.